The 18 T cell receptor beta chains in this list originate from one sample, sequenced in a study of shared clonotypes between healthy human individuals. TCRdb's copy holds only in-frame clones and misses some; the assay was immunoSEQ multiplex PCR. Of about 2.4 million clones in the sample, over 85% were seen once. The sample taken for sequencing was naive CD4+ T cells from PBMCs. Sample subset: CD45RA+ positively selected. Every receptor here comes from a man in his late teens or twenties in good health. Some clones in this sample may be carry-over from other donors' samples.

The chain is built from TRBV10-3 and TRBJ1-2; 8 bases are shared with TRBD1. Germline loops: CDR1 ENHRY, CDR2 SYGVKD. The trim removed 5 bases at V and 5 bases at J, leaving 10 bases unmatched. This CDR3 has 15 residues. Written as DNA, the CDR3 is TGTGCCATCAGTTTCACGGACAGGGCAGATTATGGCTACACCTTC. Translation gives CAISFTDRADYGYTF.

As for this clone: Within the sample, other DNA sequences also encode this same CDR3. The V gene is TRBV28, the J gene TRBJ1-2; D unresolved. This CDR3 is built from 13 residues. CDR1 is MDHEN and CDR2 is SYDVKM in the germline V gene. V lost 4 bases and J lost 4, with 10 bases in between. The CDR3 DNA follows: TGTGCCAGCAGTTACCCCAAGGGCTATGGCTACACCTTC. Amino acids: CASSYPKGYGYTF.

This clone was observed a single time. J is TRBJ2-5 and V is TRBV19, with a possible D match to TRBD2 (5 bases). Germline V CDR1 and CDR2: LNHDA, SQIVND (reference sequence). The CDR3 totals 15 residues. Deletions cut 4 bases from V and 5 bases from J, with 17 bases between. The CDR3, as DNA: TGTGCCAGTAGTACATGGGGTCGGGGTTTGGAGACCCAGTACTTC. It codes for CASSTWGRGLETQYF.

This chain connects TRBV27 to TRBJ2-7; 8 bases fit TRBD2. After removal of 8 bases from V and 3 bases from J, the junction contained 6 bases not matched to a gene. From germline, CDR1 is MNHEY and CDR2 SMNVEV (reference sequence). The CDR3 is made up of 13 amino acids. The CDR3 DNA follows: TGTGCCAGCCAGGGCGGGACTAGCTACGAGCAGTACTTC. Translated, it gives CASQGGTSYEQYF.

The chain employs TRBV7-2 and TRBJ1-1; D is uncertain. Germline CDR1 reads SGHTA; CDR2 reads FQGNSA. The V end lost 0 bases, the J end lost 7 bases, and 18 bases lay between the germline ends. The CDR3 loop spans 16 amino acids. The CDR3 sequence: CASSLALSGRRYEAFF. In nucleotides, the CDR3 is TGTGCCAGCAGCTTAGCTCTCTCAGGCCGACGATATGAAGCTTTCTTT.

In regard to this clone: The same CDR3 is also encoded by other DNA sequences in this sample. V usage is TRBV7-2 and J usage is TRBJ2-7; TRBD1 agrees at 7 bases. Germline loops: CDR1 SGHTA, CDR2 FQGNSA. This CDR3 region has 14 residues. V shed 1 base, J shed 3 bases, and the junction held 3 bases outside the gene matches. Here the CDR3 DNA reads TGTGCCAGCAGCTTAGTTCGGGACAGCTACGAGCAGTACTTC. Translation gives CASSLVRDSYEQYF. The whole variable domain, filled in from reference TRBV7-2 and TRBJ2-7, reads GAGVSQSPSNKVTEKGKDVELRCDPISGHTALYWYRQSLGQGLEFLIYFQGNSAPDKSGLPSDRFSAERTGGSVSTLTIQRTQQEDSAVYLCASSLVRDSYEQYFGPGTRLTVT.

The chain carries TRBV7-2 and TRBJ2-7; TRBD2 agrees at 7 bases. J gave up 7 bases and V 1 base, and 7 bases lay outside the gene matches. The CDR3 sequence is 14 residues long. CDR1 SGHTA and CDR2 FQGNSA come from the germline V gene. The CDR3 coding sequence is TGTGCCAGCAGCTTAGACCCCGGGAGGAGGGAGCAGTACTTC. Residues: CASSLDPGRREQYF.

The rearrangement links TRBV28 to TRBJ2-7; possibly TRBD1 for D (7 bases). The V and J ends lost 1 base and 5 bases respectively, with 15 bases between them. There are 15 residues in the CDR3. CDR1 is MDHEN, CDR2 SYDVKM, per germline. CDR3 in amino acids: CASSLSGRGVDEQYF. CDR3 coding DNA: TGTGCCAGCAGTTTATCGGGCAGGGGGGTGGACGAGCAGTACTTC.

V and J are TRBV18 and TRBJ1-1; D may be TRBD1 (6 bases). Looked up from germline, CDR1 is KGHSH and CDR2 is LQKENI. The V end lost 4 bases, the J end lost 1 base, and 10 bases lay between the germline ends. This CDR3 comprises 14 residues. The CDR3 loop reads CASSLGGRNTEAFF. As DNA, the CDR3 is TGTGCCAGCTCACTCGGGGGCCGGAACACTGAAGCTTTCTTT.

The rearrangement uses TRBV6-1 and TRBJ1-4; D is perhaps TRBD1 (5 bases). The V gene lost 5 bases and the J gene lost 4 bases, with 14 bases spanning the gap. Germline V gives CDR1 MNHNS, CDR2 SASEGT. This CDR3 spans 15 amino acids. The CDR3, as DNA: TGTGCCAGCAGTTCGTGGGGGAACCTTAATGAAAAACTGTTTTTT. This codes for CASSSWGNLNEKLFF.

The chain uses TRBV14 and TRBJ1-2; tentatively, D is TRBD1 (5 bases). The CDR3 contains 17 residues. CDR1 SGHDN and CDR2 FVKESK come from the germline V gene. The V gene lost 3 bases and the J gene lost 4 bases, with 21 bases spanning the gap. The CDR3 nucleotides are TGTGCCAGCAGCCATCCCTTCCCAGCGGGGACTTCCTATGGCTACACCTTC. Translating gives CASSHPFPAGTSYGYTF. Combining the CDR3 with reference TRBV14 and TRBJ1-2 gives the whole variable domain EAGVTQFPSHSVIEKGQTVTLRCDPISGHDNLYWYRRVMGKEIKFLLHFVKESKQDESGMPNNRFLAERTGGTYSTLKVQPAELEDSGVYFCASSHPFPAGTSYGYTFGSGTRLTVV.

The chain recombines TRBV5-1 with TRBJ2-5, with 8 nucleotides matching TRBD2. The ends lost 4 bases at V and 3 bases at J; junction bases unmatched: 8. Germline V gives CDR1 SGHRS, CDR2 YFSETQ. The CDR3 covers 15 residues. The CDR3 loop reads CASSRRTSPEETQYF. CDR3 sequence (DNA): TGCGCCAGCAGCCGACGGACTAGCCCAGAAGAGACCCAGTACTTC.

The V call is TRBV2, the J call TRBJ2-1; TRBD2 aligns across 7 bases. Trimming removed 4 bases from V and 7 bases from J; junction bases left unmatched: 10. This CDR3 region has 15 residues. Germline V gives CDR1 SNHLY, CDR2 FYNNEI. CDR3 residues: CASSGVGGSKNEQFF. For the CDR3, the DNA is TGTGCCAGCAGTGGGGTGGGAGGGTCTAAGAATGAGCAGTTCTTC.

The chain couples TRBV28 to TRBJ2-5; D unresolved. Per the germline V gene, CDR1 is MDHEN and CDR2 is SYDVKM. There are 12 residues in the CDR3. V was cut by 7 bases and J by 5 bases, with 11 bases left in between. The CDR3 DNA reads TGTGCCAGCAAGCACAGAAGGGAGACCCAGTACTTC. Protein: CASKHRRETQYF.

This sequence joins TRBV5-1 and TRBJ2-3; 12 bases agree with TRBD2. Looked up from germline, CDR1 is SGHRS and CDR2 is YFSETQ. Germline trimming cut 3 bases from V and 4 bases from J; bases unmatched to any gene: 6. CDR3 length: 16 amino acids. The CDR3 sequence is CASSSSTSGRPDTQYF. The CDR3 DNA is TGCGCCAGCAGCTCATCGACTAGCGGGAGACCAGATACGCAGTATTTT.

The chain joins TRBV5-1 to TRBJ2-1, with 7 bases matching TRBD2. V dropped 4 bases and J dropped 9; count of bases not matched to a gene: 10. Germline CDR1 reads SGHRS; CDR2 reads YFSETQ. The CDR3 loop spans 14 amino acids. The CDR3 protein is CASSPGEGSGEQFF. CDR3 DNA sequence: TGCGCCAGCAGCCCCGGGGAGGGGAGCGGTGAGCAGTTCTTC.

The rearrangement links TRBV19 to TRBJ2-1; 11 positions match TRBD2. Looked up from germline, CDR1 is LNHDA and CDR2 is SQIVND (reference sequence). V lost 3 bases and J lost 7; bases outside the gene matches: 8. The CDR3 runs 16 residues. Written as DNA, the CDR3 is TGTGCCAGTAGTATGGAACTAGCGGGAGCCTGGAATGAGCAGTTCTTC. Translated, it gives CASSMELAGAWNEQFF.

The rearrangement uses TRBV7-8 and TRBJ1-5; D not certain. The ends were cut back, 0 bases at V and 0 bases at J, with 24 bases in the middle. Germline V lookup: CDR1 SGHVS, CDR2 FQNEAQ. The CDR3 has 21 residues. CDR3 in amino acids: CASSLARAGVVDHYSNQPQHF. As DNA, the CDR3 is TGTGCCAGCAGCTTAGCGCGGGCGGGAGTCGTGGATCATTATAGCAATCAGCCCCAGCATTTT. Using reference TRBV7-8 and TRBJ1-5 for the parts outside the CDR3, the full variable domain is GAGVSQSPRYKVAKRGQDVALRCDPISGHVSLFWYQQALGQGPEFLTYFQNEAQLDKSGLPSDRFFAERPEGSVSTLKIQRTQQEDSAVYLCASSLARAGVVDHYSNQPQHFGDGTRLSIL.